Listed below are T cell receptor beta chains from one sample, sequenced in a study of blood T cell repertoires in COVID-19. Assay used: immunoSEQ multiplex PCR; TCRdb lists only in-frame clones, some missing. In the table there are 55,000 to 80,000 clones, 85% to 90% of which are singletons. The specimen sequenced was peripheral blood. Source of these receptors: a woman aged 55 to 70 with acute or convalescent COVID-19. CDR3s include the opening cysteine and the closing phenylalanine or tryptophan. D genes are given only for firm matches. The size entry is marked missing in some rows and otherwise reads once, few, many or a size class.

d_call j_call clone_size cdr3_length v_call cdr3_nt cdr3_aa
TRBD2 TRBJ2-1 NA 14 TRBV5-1 TGCGCCAGCAGCTTGGGGGGACTAGGAGCTGAGCAGTTCTTC CASSLGGLGAEQFF
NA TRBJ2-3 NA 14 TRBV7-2 TGTGCCAGCAGCCTAGACCCAGGCACAGATACGCAGTATTTT CASSLDPGTDTQYF
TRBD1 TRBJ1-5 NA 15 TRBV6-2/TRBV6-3 TGTGCCAGCAGTGCTCGGGACAGGGTTAATCAGCCCCAGCATTTT CASSARDRVNQPQHF
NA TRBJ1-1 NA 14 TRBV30 TGTGCCTGGAGTGGGGCAGGACTAATCCGTGAAGCTTTCTTT CAWSGAGLIREAFF
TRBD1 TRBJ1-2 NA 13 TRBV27 TGTGCCAGCAGCTGGGACAGGGGGGATGGCTACACCTTC CASSWDRGDGYTF
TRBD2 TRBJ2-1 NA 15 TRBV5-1 TGCGCCAGCAGCTTGCCTAGCGGGAGTCTGTCTGAGCAGTTCTTC CASSLPSGSLSEQFF
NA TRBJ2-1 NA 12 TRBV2 TGTGCCAGCAGGATCCTAGCTGATGAGCAGTTCTTC CASRILADEQFF
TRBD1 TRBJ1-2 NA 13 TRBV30 TGTGCCTGGAGTGGGGGGACAGGTTATGGCTACACCTTC CAWSGGTGYGYTF
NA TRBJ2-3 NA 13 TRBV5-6 TGTGCCAGCAGCTATGGAGGCGCAGATACGCAGTATTTT CASSYGGADTQYF
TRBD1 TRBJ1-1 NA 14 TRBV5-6 TGTGCCAGCAGCCCACAGGGGTTTAACACTGAAGCTTTCTTT CASSPQGFNTEAFF
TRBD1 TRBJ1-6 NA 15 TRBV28 TGTGCCAGCAGCGACGCCGGGACAGGGTTTTCACCCCTCCACTTT CASSDAGTGFSPLHF
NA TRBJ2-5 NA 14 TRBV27 TGTGCCAGCAGTTTCGGCCAGGGACAAGAGACCCAGTACTTC CASSFGQGQETQYF
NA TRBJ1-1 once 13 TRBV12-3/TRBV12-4 TGTGCCAGTCAAGACAGGTTGAACACTGAAGCTTTCTTT CASQDRLNTEAFF
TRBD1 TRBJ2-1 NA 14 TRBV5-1 TGCGCCAGCAGCAGGGGACAGGGGATCGGTGAGCAGTTCTTC CASSRGQGIGEQFF
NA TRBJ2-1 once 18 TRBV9 TGTGCCAGCGGGGGGTATGGTAGCGGCCCCGACTCCTACAATGAGCAGTTCTTC CASGGYGSGPDSYNEQFF
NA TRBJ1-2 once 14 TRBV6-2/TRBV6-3 TGTGCCAGCAGTTCCCCGGGGAATAGCTATGGCTACACCTTC CASSSPGNSYGYTF
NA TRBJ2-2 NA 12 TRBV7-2 TGTGCCAGCCGAGGGGGGGCCGGGGAGCTGTTTTTT CASRGGAGELFF
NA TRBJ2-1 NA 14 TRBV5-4 TGTGCCAGCAGCTTGGAGCTTAGTGGCAATGAGCAGTTCTTC CASSLELSGNEQFF
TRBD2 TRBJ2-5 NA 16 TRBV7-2 TGTGCCAGCAGCCCCCGACTAGCAGCTTTGGAAGAGACCCAGTACTTC CASSPRLAALEETQYF
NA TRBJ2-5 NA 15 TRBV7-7 TGTGCCAGCAGCTTATGGCCGGGTTTCAAAGAGACCCAGTACTTC CASSLWPGFKETQYF
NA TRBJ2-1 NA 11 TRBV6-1 TGTGCCAGCAGTGATACAAATGAGCAGTTCTTC CASSDTNEQFF
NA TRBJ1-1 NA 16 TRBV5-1 TGCGCCAGCAGCTTGGAAGCGAAGCTCATGAACACTGAAGCTTTCTTT CASSLEAKLMNTEAFF
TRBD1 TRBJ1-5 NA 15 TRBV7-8 TGTGCCAGCAGCCCCCGGACAGGAGGAGGTCAGCCCCAGCATTTT CASSPRTGGGQPQHF
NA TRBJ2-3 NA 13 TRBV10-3 TGTGCCATCAGAGGGACAAGCACAGATACGCAGTATTTT CAIRGTSTDTQYF
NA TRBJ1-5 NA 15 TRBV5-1 TGCGCCAGCAGCTTGGGGACATATAGCAATCAGCCCCAGCATTTT CASSLGTYSNQPQHF
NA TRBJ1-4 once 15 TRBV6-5 TGTGCCAGCAGTTACTTGGACGGGGGGGGTGAAAAACTGTTTTTT CASSYLDGGGEKLFF
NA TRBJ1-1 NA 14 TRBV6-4 TGTGCCAGCAGTAAGAAATACAGGAACACTGAAGCTTTCTTT CASSKKYRNTEAFF
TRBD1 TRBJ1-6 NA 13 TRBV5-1 TGCGCCAGCAGCGTGGACAGGGGTTCAACCCTCCACTTT CASSVDRGSTLHF
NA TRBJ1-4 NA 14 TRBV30 TGTGCCTGGAGTGTTCGAGCGACTAATGAAAAACTGTTTTTT CAWSVRATNEKLFF
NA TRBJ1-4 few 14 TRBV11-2 TGTGCCAGCAGCTCTGGGACACCGCCTGAAAAACTGTTTTTT CASSSGTPPEKLFF
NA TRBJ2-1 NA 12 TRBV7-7 TGTGCCAGCAGCTTAGCGCACGGTGAGCAGTTCTTC CASSLAHGEQFF
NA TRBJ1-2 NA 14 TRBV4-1 TGCGCCAGCAGCCAAGAGTGGGCCACCTATGGCTACACCTTC CASSQEWATYGYTF
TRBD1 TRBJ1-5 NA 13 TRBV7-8 TGTGCCACCGACACAGGGGGGCATCAGCCCCAGCATTTT CATDTGGHQPQHF
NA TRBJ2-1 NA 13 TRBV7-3 TGTGCCAGCAGCTTAACTGGGGCCGATGAGCAGTTCTTC CASSLTGADEQFF
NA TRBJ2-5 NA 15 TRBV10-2 TGCGCCAGCAGTATTTCGGGACTCCACCAAGAGACCCAGTACTTC CASSISGLHQETQYF
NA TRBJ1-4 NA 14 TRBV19 TGTGCCAGTAGTATAGGGGGCGCCGGTGAAAAACTGTTTTTT CASSIGGAGEKLFF
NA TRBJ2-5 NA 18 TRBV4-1 TGCGCCAGCAGCCAAGATTTTTTGCGGGGGCTCTCCCAAGAGACCCAGTACTTC CASSQDFLRGLSQETQYF
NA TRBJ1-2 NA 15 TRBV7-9 TGTGCCAGCAGCGCCCTAAAACAGTTCCACTATGGCTACACCTTC CASSALKQFHYGYTF
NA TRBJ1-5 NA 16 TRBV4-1 TGCGCCAGCAGCCAAGATCCAGGGGTGATCAATCAGCCCCAGCATTTT CASSQDPGVINQPQHF
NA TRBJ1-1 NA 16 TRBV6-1 TGTGCCAGCAGTGGCTCCCTTGGGGCTTGGAACACTGAAGCTTTCTTT CASSGSLGAWNTEAFF
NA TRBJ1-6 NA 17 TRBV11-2 TGTGCCAGCAGCTTAGGGCCTGCGGCGGAAATGAATTCACCCCTCCACTTT CASSLGPAAEMNSPLHF
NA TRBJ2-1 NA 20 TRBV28 TGTGCCAGCAGTTTATTAACCTTACGTGGGAACAGGGTGGAAAGGAATGAGCAGTTCTTC CASSLLTLRGNRVERNEQFF
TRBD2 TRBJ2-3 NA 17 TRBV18 TGTGCCAGCTCACAAACCCCCCCCAGCGGGGTTTCGGATACGCAGTATTTT CASSQTPPSGVSDTQYF
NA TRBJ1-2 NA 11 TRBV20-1 TGCAGTGCTCCCCAGGACACTGGCTACACCTTC CSAPQDTGYTF
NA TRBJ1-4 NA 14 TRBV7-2 TGTGCCAGCAGCCCCTTCGGGGGGCAGGAAAAACTGTTTTTT CASSPFGGQEKLFF
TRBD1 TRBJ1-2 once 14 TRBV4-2 TGTGCCAGCAGCCAACCGGGACAGAACTATGGCTACACCTTC CASSQPGQNYGYTF
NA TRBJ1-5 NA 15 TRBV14 TGTGCCAGCAGCCAAGGAAGGACTACTTATCAGCCCCAGCATTTT CASSQGRTTYQPQHF